One sample yielded the 3 T cell receptor beta chains listed below, sequenced in a study of blood T cell repertoires in COVID-19. Sequencing was performed with immunoSEQ multiplex PCR; in TCRdb, only in-frame clones are kept and a portion is missing. The profile covers about 48,000 clones, with 75% to 95% appearing a single time and approximately 5% taken by the ten largest. Sequences were obtained from peripheral blood. The receptors come from a man aged 65-85 years with acute or convalescent COVID-19.

This rearrangement joins TRBV4-2 to TRBJ2-7; 8 positions match TRBD2. V lost 0 bases to trimming and J lost 9 bases; unmatched junction nucleotides: 4. From germline, CDR1 is LGHNA and CDR2 YNFKEQ. CDR3 size: 13 residues. The CDR3 loop reads CASSQDGLAGQYF. CDR3 nucleotides: TGTGCCAGCAGCCAAGATGGACTAGCAGGGCAGTACTTC.

The V gene is TRBV4-2, the J gene TRBJ2-1; TRBD1 matches 9 bases. There are 18 residues in the CDR3. From germline, CDR1 is LGHNA and CDR2 YNFKEQ. V dropped 3 bases and J dropped 6; count of bases not matched to a gene: 15. This CDR3 is CASSHTLRGGQGFNEQFF. For the CDR3, the DNA is TGTGCCAGCAGCCACACACTGCGCGGGGGACAGGGATTCAATGAGCAGTTCTTC.

This sequence joins TRBV5-1 and TRBJ1-1; 7 positions agree with TRBD1. This CDR3 comprises 15 residues. V shed 0 bases and J 7 bases; nucleotides not matched to a gene: 9. Germline V gene sequence: CDR1 SGHRS, CDR2 YFSETQ. CDR3 in amino acids: CASSLVYRGEGEAFF. The CDR3 nucleotides are TGCGCCAGCAGCTTGGTGTACAGGGGAGAGGGTGAAGCTTTCTTT.